A selection of T cell receptor beta chains follows, all from one sample in a study of blood T cell repertoires in COVID-19. Clones were sequenced by immunoSEQ multiplex PCR, and TCRdb holds only the in-frame ones, with some missing. The table shows around 150,000 clones, with approximately 80% occurring only once. Input material: PBMCs or T cells enriched from blood (not recorded which). Receptor source: a woman aged 60-75 years who had recovered from COVID-19. The CDR3 runs from the conserved cysteine through the conserved F or W. D genes are given only for firm matches. The size field is filled for only some rows; it gives once, few, many or a size class.

>TRBD1|-|TRBV19|TRBJ2-5
TGTGCCAGTAGTATCCGGGACAGGGGGAAAGAGACCCAGTACTTC
CASSIRDRGKETQYF
>TRBD2|-|TRBV29-1|TRBJ2-5
TGCAGCGTTGGGACTAGCGGGGGGGCAGAGACCCAGTACTTC
CSVGTSGGAETQYF
>TRBD2|-|TRBV3-1/TRBV3-2|TRBJ2-3
TGTGCCAGCAGCCTTTTTCCTAGCGGGGGGGCGGGAGATACGCAGTATTTT
CASSLFPSGGAGDTQYF
>TRBD2|-|TRBV5-1|TRBJ2-1
TGCGCCAGCAGCTTGTCGTCTAGCGGGGCGTTAGTAAATGAGCAGTTCTTC
CASSLSSSGALVNEQFF
>TRBD1|-|TRBV5-4|TRBJ2-7
TGTGCCAGCAGCACCCCCGTGACAGGGGGGTCCTACGAGCAGTACTTC
CASSTPVTGGSYEQYF
>TRBD1|many|TRBV5-1|TRBJ1-4
TGCGCCAGCAGCGCGGGGACAGGGAGTGAAAAACTGTTTTTT
CASSAGTGSEKLFF
>TRBD2|once|TRBV2|TRBJ2-1
TGTGCCAGCAAAAAAGCGGGGATCTACAATGAGCAGTTCTTC
CASKKAGIYNEQFF
>-|-|TRBV4-1|TRBJ2-1
TGCGCCAGCAGCCAAAACGGGGTCTACAATGAGCAGTTCTTC
CASSQNGVYNEQFF
>-|-|TRBV2|TRBJ1-1
TGTGCCAGCAGGGCACGGACAGCGAACACTGAAGCTTTCTTT
CASRARTANTEAFF
>-|-|TRBV11-2|TRBJ1-1
TGTGCCAGCAGTAAACACCAACCCTCGAACACTGAAGCTTTCTTT
CASSKHQPSNTEAFF
>-|-|TRBV9|TRBJ2-1
TGTGCCAGCAGCGTACGGGGCTACAATGAGCAGTTCTTC
CASSVRGYNEQFF
>-|once|TRBV5-4|TRBJ2-3
TGTGCCAGCAGCTTATCAGTTGGCCCTGATACGCAGTATTTT
CASSLSVGPDTQYF
>TRBD1|-|TRBV18|TRBJ1-2
TGTGCCAGCTCACCAGCAGGGGGCACCCGCCACGTCGGGGATCCAGACTATGGCTACACCTTC
CASSPAGGTRHVGDPDYGYTF
>TRBD1|-|TRBV11-2|TRBJ1-1
TGTGCCAGCAGCTTAGTGTGGGCCGGGACAGGGTCGGGCACTGAAGCTTTCTTT
CASSLVWAGTGSGTEAFF
>-|-|TRBV7-2|TRBJ2-3
TGTGCCAGCAGCTTAGCCAGGGCAGATACGCAGTATTTT
CASSLARADTQYF
>TRBD1|-|TRBV3-1/TRBV3-2|TRBJ2-3
TGTGCCAGCAGCCCAACCGGGACAGGGGTCGCAGATACGCAGTATTTT
CASSPTGTGVADTQYF